Reported below is one T cell receptor beta chain. Only in-frame clones appear in the TCRdb table, and some are missing; sequencing was by immunoSEQ multiplex PCR. Of around 92,000 clones in the sample, approximately 80% are singletons; the top ten hold 5.4%. This record belongs to a study of glioma-infiltrating T cells after dendritic cell vaccination. Study-level background: At biweekly intervals, patients got three intradermal dendritic cell vaccine injections.

The time point was: after dendritic cell vaccination, including at tumor progression/relapse. The input for sequencing was blood, taken after dendritic cell vaccination. The receptor comes from a human donor with glioblastoma.

The CDR3, as DNA: TGCGCCAGCGGAGAATTACTGGGACTAGCAATCGACGAGCAGTACTTC. It specifies CASGELLGLAIDEQYF. The V call is TRBV5-1, the J call TRBJ2-7, with 9 bases matching TRBD2. The J segment lost 5 bases and the V segment lost 7 bases, leaving 16 bases of the junction unmatched. Germline loops: CDR1 SGHRS, CDR2 YFSETQ. The length of the CDR3 is 16 residues.